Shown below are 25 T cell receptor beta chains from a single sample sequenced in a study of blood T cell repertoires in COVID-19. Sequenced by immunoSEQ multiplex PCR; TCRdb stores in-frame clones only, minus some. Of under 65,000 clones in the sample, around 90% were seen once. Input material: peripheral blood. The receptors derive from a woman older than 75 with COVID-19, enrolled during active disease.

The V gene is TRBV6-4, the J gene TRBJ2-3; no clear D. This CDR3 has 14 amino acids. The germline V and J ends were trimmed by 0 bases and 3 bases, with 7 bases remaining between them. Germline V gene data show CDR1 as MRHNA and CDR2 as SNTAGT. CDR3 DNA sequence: TGTGCCAGCAGTGACTCTCGGCGGACAGATACGCAGTATTTT. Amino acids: CASSDSRRTDTQYF.

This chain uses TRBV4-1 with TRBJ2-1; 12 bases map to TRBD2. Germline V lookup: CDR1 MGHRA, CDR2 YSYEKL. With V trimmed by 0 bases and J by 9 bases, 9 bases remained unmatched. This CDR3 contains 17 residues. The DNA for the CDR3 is TGCGCCAGCAGCCAAGATGTTGGTCTAGCGGGGGGGCTTGAGCAGTTCTTC. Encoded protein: CASSQDVGLAGGLEQFF.

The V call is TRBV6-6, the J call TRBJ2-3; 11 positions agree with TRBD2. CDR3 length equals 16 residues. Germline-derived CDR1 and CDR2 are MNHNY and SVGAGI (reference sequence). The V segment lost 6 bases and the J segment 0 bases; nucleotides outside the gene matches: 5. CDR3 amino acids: CASSKTSGASTDTQYF. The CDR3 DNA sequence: TGTGCCAGCAGCAAGACTAGCGGGGCGAGCACAGATACGCAGTATTTT.

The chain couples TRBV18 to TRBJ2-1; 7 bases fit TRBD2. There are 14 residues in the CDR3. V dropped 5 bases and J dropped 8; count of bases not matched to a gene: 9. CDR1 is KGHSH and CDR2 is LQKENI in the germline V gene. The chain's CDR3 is CASSSRTSHYEQFF. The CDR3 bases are TGTGCCAGCTCATCCCGGACTAGTCACTATGAGCAGTTCTTC.

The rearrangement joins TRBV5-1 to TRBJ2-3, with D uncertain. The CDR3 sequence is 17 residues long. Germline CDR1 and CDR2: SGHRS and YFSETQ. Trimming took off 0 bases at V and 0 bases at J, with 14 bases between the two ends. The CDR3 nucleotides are TGCGCCAGCAGCTTGGCCAATTCCGCAGGAAGCACAGATACGCAGTATTTT. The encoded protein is CASSLANSAGSTDTQYF.

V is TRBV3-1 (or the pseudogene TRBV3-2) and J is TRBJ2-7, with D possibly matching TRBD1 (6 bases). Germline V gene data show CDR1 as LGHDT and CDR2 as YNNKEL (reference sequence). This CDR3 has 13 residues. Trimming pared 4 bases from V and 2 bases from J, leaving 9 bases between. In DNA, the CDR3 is TGTGCCAGCAGCCCTACAGGGCCCTACGAGCAGTACTTC. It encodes CASSPTGPYEQYF.

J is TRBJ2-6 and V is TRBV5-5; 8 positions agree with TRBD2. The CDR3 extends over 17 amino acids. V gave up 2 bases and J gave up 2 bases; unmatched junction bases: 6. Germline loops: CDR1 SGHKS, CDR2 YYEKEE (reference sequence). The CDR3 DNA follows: TGTGCCAGCAGCTTCCTAGCGGGTTCAGCTGGGGCCAACGTCCTGACTTTC. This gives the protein CASSFLAGSAGANVLTF.

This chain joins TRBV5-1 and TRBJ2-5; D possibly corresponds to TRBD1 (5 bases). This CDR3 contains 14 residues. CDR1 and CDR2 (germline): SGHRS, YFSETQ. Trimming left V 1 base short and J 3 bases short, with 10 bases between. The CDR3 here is CASSLLSGKETQYF. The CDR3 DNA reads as TGCGCCAGCAGCTTGCTCTCAGGGAAAGAGACCCAGTACTTC.

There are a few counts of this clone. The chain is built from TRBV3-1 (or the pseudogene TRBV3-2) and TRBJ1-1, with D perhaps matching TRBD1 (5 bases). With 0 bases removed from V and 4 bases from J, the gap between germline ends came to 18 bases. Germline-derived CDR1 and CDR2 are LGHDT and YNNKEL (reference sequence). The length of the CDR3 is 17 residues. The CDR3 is CASSQELLSGLGTEAFF. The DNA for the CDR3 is TGTGCCAGCAGCCAAGAGCTATTATCAGGGTTAGGCACTGAAGCTTTCTTT.

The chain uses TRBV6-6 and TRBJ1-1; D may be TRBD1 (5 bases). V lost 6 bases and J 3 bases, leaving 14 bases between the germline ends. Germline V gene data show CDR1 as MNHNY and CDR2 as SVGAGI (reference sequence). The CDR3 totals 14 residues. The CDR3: CASSRAGRDTEAFF. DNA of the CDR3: TGTGCCAGCAGCAGGGCAGGGAGGGACACTGAAGCTTTCTTT.

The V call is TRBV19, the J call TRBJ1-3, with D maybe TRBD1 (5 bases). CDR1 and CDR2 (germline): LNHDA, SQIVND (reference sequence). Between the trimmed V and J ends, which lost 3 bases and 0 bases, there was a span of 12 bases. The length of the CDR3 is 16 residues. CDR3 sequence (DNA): TGTGCCAGTAGTATGGGCGGGGGACCCTCTGGAAACACCATATATTTT. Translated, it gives CASSMGGGPSGNTIYF.

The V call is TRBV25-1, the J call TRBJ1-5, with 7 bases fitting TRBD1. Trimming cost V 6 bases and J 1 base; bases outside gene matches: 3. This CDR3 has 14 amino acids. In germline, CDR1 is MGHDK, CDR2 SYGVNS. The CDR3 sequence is CASSVTGSNQPQHF. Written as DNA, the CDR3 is TGTGCCAGCAGCGTGACAGGGAGCAATCAGCCCCAGCATTTT.

The CDR3 spells CASSITAGQGSYEQYF. The CDR3 DNA sequence: TGTGCCAGTAGTATAACGGCGGGACAGGGCTCCTACGAGCAGTACTTC. The V gene is TRBV19, the J gene TRBJ2-7, with 9 positions matching TRBD1. Losses at the gene ends were 2 bases for V and 0 bases for J; bases not matched to a gene: 5. Germline CDR1 and CDR2: LNHDA and SQIVND (reference sequence). The CDR3 length is 16 residues.

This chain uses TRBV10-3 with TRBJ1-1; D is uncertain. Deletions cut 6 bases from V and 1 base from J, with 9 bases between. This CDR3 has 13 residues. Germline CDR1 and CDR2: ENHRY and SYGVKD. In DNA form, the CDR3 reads TGTGCCATCAGGACCGGGGAGAACACTGAAGCTTTCTTT. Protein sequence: CAIRTGENTEAFF.

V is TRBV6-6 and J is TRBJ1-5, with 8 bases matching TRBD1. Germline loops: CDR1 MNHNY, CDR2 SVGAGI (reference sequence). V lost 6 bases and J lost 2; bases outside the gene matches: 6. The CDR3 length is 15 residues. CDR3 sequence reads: CASRDLGQGNQPQHF. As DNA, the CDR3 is TGTGCCAGCAGGGACTTGGGACAGGGCAATCAGCCCCAGCATTTT.

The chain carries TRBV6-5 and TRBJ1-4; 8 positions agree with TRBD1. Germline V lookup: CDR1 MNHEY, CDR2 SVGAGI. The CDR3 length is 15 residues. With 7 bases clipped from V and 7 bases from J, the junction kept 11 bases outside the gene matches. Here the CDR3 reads CASIGQGLKGEKLFF. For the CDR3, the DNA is TGTGCCAGCATTGGACAGGGATTAAAAGGTGAAAAACTGTTTTTT.

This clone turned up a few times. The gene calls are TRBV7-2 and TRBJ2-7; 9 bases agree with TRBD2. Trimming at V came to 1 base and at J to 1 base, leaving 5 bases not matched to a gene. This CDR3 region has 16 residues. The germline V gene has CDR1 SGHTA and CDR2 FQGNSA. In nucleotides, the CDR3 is TGTGCCAGCAGCTTAGGTAGCGGGGGCCCGTCCTACGAGCAGTACTTC. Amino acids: CASSLGSGGPSYEQYF.

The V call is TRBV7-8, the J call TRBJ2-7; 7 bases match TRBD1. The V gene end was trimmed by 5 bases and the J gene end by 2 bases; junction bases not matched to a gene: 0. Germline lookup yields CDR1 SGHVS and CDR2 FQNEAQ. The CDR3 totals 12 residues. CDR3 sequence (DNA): TGTGCCAGCAGCCAGGGGGCCTACGAGCAGTACTTC. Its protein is CASSQGAYEQYF.

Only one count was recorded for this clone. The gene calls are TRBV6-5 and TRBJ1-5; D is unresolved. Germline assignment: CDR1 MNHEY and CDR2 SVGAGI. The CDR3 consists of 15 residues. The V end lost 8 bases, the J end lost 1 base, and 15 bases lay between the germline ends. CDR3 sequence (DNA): TGTGCCAGCGGCGGAGCCCCGGAGAGCAATCAGCCCCAGCATTTT. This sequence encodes CASGGAPESNQPQHF.

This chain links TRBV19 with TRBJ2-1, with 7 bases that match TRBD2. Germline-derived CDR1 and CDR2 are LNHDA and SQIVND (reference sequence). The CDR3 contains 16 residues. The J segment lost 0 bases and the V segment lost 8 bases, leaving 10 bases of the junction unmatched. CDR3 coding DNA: TGTGCCAGTGGGTGGACCCCGGGAGGCTCCTACAATGAGCAGTTCTTC. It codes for CASGWTPGGSYNEQFF.

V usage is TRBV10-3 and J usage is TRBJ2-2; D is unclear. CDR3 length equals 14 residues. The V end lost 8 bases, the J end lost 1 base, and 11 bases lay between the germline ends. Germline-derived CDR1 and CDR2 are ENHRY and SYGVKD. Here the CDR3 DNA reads TGTGCCATCCCCGCGGTGGTGAACACCGGGGAGCTGTTTTTT. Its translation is CAIPAVVNTGELFF.

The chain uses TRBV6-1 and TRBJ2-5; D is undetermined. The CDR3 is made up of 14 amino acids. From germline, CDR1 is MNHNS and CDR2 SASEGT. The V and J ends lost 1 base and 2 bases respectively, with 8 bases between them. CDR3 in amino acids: CASSEDRMQETQYF. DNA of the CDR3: TGTGCCAGCAGTGAAGACAGAATGCAAGAGACCCAGTACTTC.

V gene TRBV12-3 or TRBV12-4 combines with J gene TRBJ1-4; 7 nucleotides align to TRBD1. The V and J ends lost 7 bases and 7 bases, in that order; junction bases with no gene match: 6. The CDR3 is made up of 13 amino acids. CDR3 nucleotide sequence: TGTGCCAGCAAGGGGGCGCGGGTTGAAAAACTGTTTTTT. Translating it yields CASKGARVEKLFF.

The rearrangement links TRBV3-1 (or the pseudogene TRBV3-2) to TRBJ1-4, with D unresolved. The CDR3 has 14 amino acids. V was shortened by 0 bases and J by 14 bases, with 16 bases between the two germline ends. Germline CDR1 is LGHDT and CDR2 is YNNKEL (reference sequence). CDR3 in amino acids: CASSQDWAGRKLFF. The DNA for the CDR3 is TGTGCCAGCAGCCAAGATTGGGCCGGCAGGAAGCTGTTTTTT.

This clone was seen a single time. Written as DNA, the CDR3 is TGTGCCAGCTCAGACCGCCGGGGGGCCGAGCAGTACTTC. The encoded protein is CASSDRRGAEQYF. V gene TRBV18 combines with J gene TRBJ2-7; a weak D match, TRBD2 (7 bases). V lost 5 bases and J lost 6, with 14 bases in between. The CDR3 is 13 amino acids. Germline V gene lookup returns CDR1 KGHSH and CDR2 LQKENI. Full variable domain (rest looked up from reference TRBV18 and TRBJ2-7): NAGVMQNPRHLVRRRGQEARLRCSPMKGHSHVYWYRQLPEEGLKFMVYLQKENIIDESGMPKERFSAEFPKEGPSILRIQQVVRGDSAAYFCASSDRRGAEQYFGPGTRLTVT.